These 22 T cell receptor beta chains came from one sample sequenced in a study of blood T cell repertoires in COVID-19. The assay was immunoSEQ multiplex PCR, and TCRdb's table has in-frame clones only and misses some. The table lists roughly 180,000 clones, around 86% of them singletons. The specimen sequenced was peripheral blood. The receptors were sampled from a man younger than 30 with acute or convalescent COVID-19.

This chain uses TRBV29-1 with TRBJ1-1, with D possibly being TRBD1 (5 bases). This CDR3 comprises 11 residues. Per the germline V gene, CDR1 is SQVTM and CDR2 is ANQGSEA. The V end lost 6 bases, the J end lost 4 bases, and 9 bases lay between the germline ends. The CDR3: CSVGAGTEAFF. The CDR3 nucleotides are TGCAGCGTAGGGGCCGGCACTGAAGCTTTCTTT. The entire variable domain, with the rest obtained from reference TRBV29-1 and TRBJ1-1, is as follows: SAVISQKPSRDICQRGTSLTIQCQVDSQVTMMFWYRQQPGQSLTLIATANQGSEATYESGFVIDKFPISRPNLTFSTLTVSNMSPEDSSIYLCSVGAGTEAFFGQGTRLTVV.

V and J are TRBV12-3 or TRBV12-4 and TRBJ2-3; D is perhaps TRBD2 (6 bases). The CDR3 is 12 amino acids. Trimming pared 6 bases from V and 4 bases from J, leaving 8 bases between. The CDR3 region is CASRGLPDTQYF. DNA of the CDR3: TGTGCCAGCAGGGGACTTCCAGATACGCAGTATTTT.

J is TRBJ2-7 and V is TRBV5-1, with TRBD1 identical over 8 bases. The junction had 5 bases not matched to a gene; V was cut back by 0 bases and J by 0 bases. Germline-derived CDR1 and CDR2 are SGHRS and YFSETQ. The CDR3 totals 16 residues. The CDR3 sequence is CASSLAPGQVSYEQYF. In nucleotides, the CDR3 is TGCGCCAGCAGCTTGGCACCGGGACAGGTCTCCTACGAGCAGTACTTC.

V and J are TRBV2 and TRBJ2-7, with 9 bases that match TRBD1. Germline V CDR1 and CDR2: SNHLY, FYNNEI. The CDR3 contains 16 residues. The junction had 12 bases not matched to a gene; V was cut back by 7 bases and J by 2 bases. The CDR3 DNA reads as TGTGCCAGCACCGCAGGTGTACAGGGGGCCCCCTACGAGCAGTACTTC. This translates into CASTAGVQGAPYEQYF. Full variable domain (outside the CDR3, taken from reference TRBV2 and TRBJ2-7): EPEVTQTPSHQVTQMGQEVILRCVPISNHLYFYWYRQILGQKVEFLVSFYNNEISEKSEIFDDQFSVERPDGSNFTLKIRSTKLEDSAMYFCASTAGVQGAPYEQYFGPGTRLTVT.

The chain joins TRBV27 to TRBJ2-5; D possibly corresponds to TRBD2 (7 bases). The CDR3 has 15 amino acids. The V end lost 8 bases, the J end lost 2 bases, and 18 bases lay between the germline ends. Germline-derived CDR1 and CDR2 are MNHEY and SMNVEV (reference sequence). CDR3 bases: TGTGCCAGCGCTAGTCGGGGGGCGGGGCAAGAGACCCAGTACTTC. This encodes CASASRGAGQETQYF.

The rearrangement links TRBV29-1 to TRBJ1-1; D gene ambiguous. Germline-derived CDR1 and CDR2 are SQVTM and ANQGSEA. This CDR3 has 12 amino acids. V lost 7 bases and J lost 5, with 14 bases in between. Here the CDR3 DNA reads TGCAGCGGAGGTCGTCGAGGTACTGAAGCTTTCTTT. Translation gives CSGGRRGTEAFF. Combining the CDR3 with reference TRBV29-1 and TRBJ1-1 gives the whole variable domain SAVISQKPSRDICQRGTSLTIQCQVDSQVTMMFWYRQQPGQSLTLIATANQGSEATYESGFVIDKFPISRPNLTFSTLTVSNMSPEDSSIYLCSGGRRGTEAFFGQGTRLTVV.

The genes are TRBV6-6 and TRBJ2-4; 15 bases agree with TRBD2. Germline V lookup: CDR1 MNHNY, CDR2 SVGAGI (reference sequence). Losses at the gene ends were 5 bases for V and 7 bases for J; bases not matched to a gene: 3. This CDR3 comprises 15 residues. The CDR3 loop reads CASSPGTSGGNIQYF. The CDR3 DNA reads TGTGCCAGCAGTCCAGGGACTAGCGGGGGGAACATTCAGTACTTC.

The chain has TRBV7-9 and TRBJ1-1; D is perhaps TRBD1 (6 bases). The V and J ends lost 1 base and 6 bases respectively, with 9 bases between them. The CDR3 sequence is 13 residues long. Germline lookup yields CDR1 SEHNR and CDR2 FQNEAQ (reference sequence). The CDR3 region has the DNA TGTGCCAGCAGCTTAGGCGGGGGCGCTGAAGCTTTCTTT. It encodes CASSLGGGAEAFF.

V and J are TRBV28 and TRBJ2-1; tentative D call: TRBD1 (5 bases). Deletions cut 6 bases from V and 7 bases from J, with 22 bases between. Germline V CDR1 and CDR2: MDHEN, SYDVKM. The length of the CDR3 is 16 residues. The CDR3 spells CASRTDRLTPPNEQFF. CDR3 nucleotide sequence: TGTGCCAGCAGGACAGATAGGTTAACCCCACCGAATGAGCAGTTCTTC.

The chain recombines TRBV4-1 with TRBJ1-4, with TRBD1 as a possible D gene (5 bases). This CDR3 is built from 16 residues. V lost 5 bases to trimming and J lost 0 bases, with 13 bases between them. From germline, CDR1 is MGHRA and CDR2 YSYEKL. For the CDR3, the DNA is TGCGCCAGCAGCTGGCGCTCGGGGGCAACTAATGAAAAACTGTTTTTT. This translates into CASSWRSGATNEKLFF.

The rearrangement links TRBV7-9 to TRBJ2-5, with a possible D match to TRBD2 (5 bases). This CDR3 is built from 16 residues. V dropped 5 bases and J dropped 5 bases, with 21 bases sitting between them. Germline V gene sequence: CDR1 SEHNR, CDR2 FQNEAQ (reference sequence). Here the CDR3 DNA reads TGTGCCAGCAGCGCTCCCCCGGGGAATCCATCGGAGACCCAGTACTTC. This translates into CASSAPPGNPSETQYF.

V gene TRBV24-1 combines with J gene TRBJ1-1, with 10 bases lining up with TRBD1. The length of the CDR3 is 14 residues. V shed 3 bases and J 7 bases; nucleotides not matched to a gene: 4. The germline CDR1 and CDR2 sequences are KGHDR and SFDVKD. The CDR3 is CATSDRTGGSEAFF. The CDR3 DNA sequence: TGTGCCACCAGTGATAGGACAGGGGGAAGTGAAGCTTTCTTT.

The chain couples TRBV25-1 to TRBJ2-1; a weak D match, TRBD1 (6 bases). Germline assignment: CDR1 MGHDK and CDR2 SYGVNS. V was shortened by 4 bases and J by 10 bases, with 11 bases between the two germline ends. The CDR3 is 12 residues long. The CDR3 nucleotides are TGTGCCAGCAGTGTGATCGGACAGGAGCAGTTCTTC. Protein: CASSVIGQEQFF.

The chain joins TRBV2 to TRBJ1-5, with D possibly matching TRBD1 (6 bases). Looked up from germline, CDR1 is SNHLY and CDR2 is FYNNEI. The CDR3 is 16 residues long. The V and J ends lost 4 bases and 6 bases respectively, with 19 bases between them. The CDR3 loop reads CASSVEGVGQTQPQHF. CDR3 bases: TGTGCCAGCAGTGTCGAGGGGGTTGGGCAAACTCAGCCCCAGCATTTT.

The V call is TRBV7-9, the J call TRBJ2-1; no definite D call. Germline CDR1 is SEHNR and CDR2 is FQNEAQ (reference sequence). This CDR3 is built from 14 residues. The V end lost 1 base, the J end lost 6 bases, and 10 bases lay between the germline ends. The CDR3 loop is CASSLGGQINEQFF. DNA of the CDR3: TGTGCCAGCAGCTTAGGAGGCCAGATCAATGAGCAGTTCTTC.

The rearrangement joins TRBV28 to TRBJ2-7; the match to TRBD1 covers 10 bases. J gave up 2 bases and V 5 bases, and 6 bases lay outside the gene matches. This CDR3 is built from 15 residues. Germline V gene data show CDR1 as MDHEN and CDR2 as SYDVKM. CDR3 DNA sequence: TGTGCCAGCAGTGAACCCGGGACAGGGGCCTACGAGCAGTACGTC. It translates to CASSEPGTGAYEQYV.

The V gene is TRBV19, the J gene TRBJ1-2; unclear D gene. The CDR3 contains 12 residues. V lost 9 bases to trimming and J lost 11 bases, with 19 bases between them. The V gene's germline CDR1 is LNHDA and CDR2 SQIVND (reference sequence). In nucleotides, the CDR3 is TGTGCCAGCGCTTCTAGGGAGGAAGAATACACCTTC. It yields the protein CASASREEEYTF. Based on the CDR3 plus reference TRBV19 and TRBJ1-2, the full variable domain is DGGITQSPKYLFRKEGQNVTLSCEQNLNHDAMYWYRQDPGQGLRLIYYSQIVNDFQKGDIAEGYSVSREKKESFPLTVTSAQKNPTAFYLCASASREEEYTFGSGTRLTVV.

This rearrangement joins TRBV5-1 to TRBJ1-2; 7 bases match TRBD1. The CDR3 totals 16 residues. Germline V gives CDR1 SGHRS, CDR2 YFSETQ. J lost 1 base, V lost 3 bases, and 9 bases had no gene match. CDR3 nucleotide sequence: TGCGCCAGCAGCTCCGCAACAGGGGTCCTTAACTATGGCTACACCTTC. This gives the protein CASSSATGVLNYGYTF.

V is TRBV7-2 and J is TRBJ1-1; D remains unclear. The CDR3 has 13 amino acids. The germline gives CDR1 SGHTA, CDR2 FQGNSA. With 7 bases removed from V and 0 bases from J, the gap between germline ends came to 9 bases. The CDR3, as DNA: TGTGCCAGCACCATGAGCATGAACACTGAAGCTTTCTTT. Its translation is CASTMSMNTEAFF. Together with reference TRBV7-2 and TRBJ1-1, the CDR3 gives the full variable domain: GAGVSQSPSNKVTEKGKDVELRCDPISGHTALYWYRQSLGQGLEFLIYFQGNSAPDKSGLPSDRFSAERTGGSVSTLTIQRTQQEDSAVYLCASTMSMNTEAFFGQGTRLTVV.

V is TRBV9 and J is TRBJ2-7, with 9 bases fitting TRBD1. Germline CDR1 reads SGDLS; CDR2 reads YYNGEE. V was clipped by 4 bases and J by 5 bases; unmatched bases: 13. CDR3 length equals 16 residues. DNA of the CDR3: TGTGCCAGCAGCCCATTTGGGGGGACAGGGAACGACGAGCAGTACTTC. The encoded protein is CASSPFGGTGNDEQYF.

The rearrangement links TRBV7-2 to TRBJ2-5, with TRBD2 matching over 7 bases. From germline, CDR1 is SGHTA and CDR2 FQGNSA. The CDR3 sequence is 14 residues long. V lost 5 bases and J lost 6; bases outside the gene matches: 9. CDR3 region: CASSNPWEGKTQYF. The CDR3 region has the DNA TGTGCCAGCAGCAACCCCTGGGAGGGAAAGACCCAGTACTTC. Complete variable domain (other parts from reference TRBV7-2 and TRBJ2-5): GAGVSQSPSNKVTEKGKDVELRCDPISGHTALYWYRQSLGQGLEFLIYFQGNSAPDKSGLPSDRFSAERTGGSVSTLTIQRTQQEDSAVYLCASSNPWEGKTQYFGPGTRLLVL.

The CDR3 loop is CASSLVGGTDTQYF. The CDR3 DNA sequence: TGTGCCAGCAGCTTAGTGGGGGGGACAGATACGCAGTATTTT. V is TRBV11-2 and J is TRBJ2-3; 7 positions agree with TRBD2. Unmatched junction bases numbered 1, after V lost 1 base and J lost 3 bases. The germline V gene has CDR1 SGHAT and CDR2 FQNNGV. The CDR3 is 14 amino acids.